The clone carrying this T cell receptor beta chain appeared many times. TCRdb fed the PCR reads into MiXCR, producing one record per CDR3 protein. The sample shows about 640,000 distinct CDR3 sequences, about 20% of them seen only once. This sample was included in a study of molecular identifiers for immune sequencing clone quantification. The CDR3 runs 12 residues. V gave up 6 bases and J gave up 8 bases, with 13 bases separating them. In germline, CDR1 is MNHEY, CDR2 SVGEGT. The sample comprised naive CD8+ T cells from blood, with Jurkat cell RNA spiked in. As for subset: FACS-sorted CD8+CD4-CCR7+CD45RA+ naive T cells. This receptor was obtained from a human donor in good health. Some libraries in this study had Jurkat cell RNA spiked in. The chain carries TRBV6-2 or TRBV6-3 and TRBJ1-1; TRBD1 might be the D (5 bases). This chain's CDR3 is CASRRGSLEAFF. The CDR3 DNA is TGTGCCAGCAGACGGGGGTCCCTCGAAGCTTTCTTT.